This T cell receptor beta chain was documented in a study of cytomegalovirus exposure and HLA in healthy donors. Findings of the study overall: Analysis was performed later, and it showed HLA-associated TCR beta chains to be more clonally expanded than equally common others. Analysis was carried out at a later point, and it linked a missense DCLRE1C variant to TCR beta V- and J-gene trimming.

Germline V gene lookup returns CDR1 MNHEY and CDR2 SVGAGI. This CDR3 has 13 residues. V trimming: 8 bases; J trimming: 4 bases; junction bases outside the gene matches: 7. The PCR ran on 60 Vbeta and 13 Jbeta primers. The protocol was immunoSEQ multiplex PCR, while the TCRdb copy is restricted to in-frame clones and leaves out a portion. The sample includes about 150,000 clones, around three quarters seen only once; the top ten take approximately 2%. On this clone itself: No antigen is known for it.

This TCR was recovered from a man aged 35-49 years in good health and CMV-seronegative. This chain connects TRBV6-5 to TRBJ1-2, with 7 bases fitting TRBD1. Sequencing was carried out using PBMCs. The CDR3 DNA reads TGTGCCAGCGGCCGGACAGGACGCTATGGCTACACCTTC. Its protein is CASGRTGRYGYTF.